The 7 T cell receptor beta chains given below trace back to one sample, sequenced in a study of cytomegalovirus exposure and HLA in healthy donors. The PCR ran on 60 Vbeta and 13 Jbeta primers. Using immunoSEQ multiplex PCR, the repertoire was profiled, and TCRdb retains in-frame clones only, with some absent. The repertoire consists of 95,000 to 150,000 clones, with roughly 80% occurring once and the leading ten covering 2.7%. Sequencing was performed on PBMCs. All receptors derive from a woman between 40 and 50 years old in good health and CMV-seropositive.

The chain has TRBV18 and TRBJ1-2, with a tentative D call TRBD1 (5 bases). Deletions cut 3 bases from V and 3 bases from J, with 8 bases between. Germline V CDR1 and CDR2: KGHSH, LQKENI. This CDR3 has 13 amino acids. The CDR3 DNA reads as TGTGCCAGCTCACCGTCGGGGGACTATGGCTACACCTTC. It specifies CASSPSGDYGYTF.

The V gene is TRBV7-9, the J gene TRBJ1-4; TRBD1 matches at 11 bases. The CDR3 sequence is 15 residues long. Germline V lookup: CDR1 SEHNR, CDR2 FQNEAQ (reference sequence). V gave up 5 bases and J gave up 5 bases; unmatched junction bases: 4. CDR3: CASSPWDRGNEKLFF. In DNA form, the CDR3 reads TGTGCCAGCAGCCCTTGGGACAGGGGGAATGAAAAACTGTTTTTT.

The rearrangement uses TRBV6-1 and TRBJ2-1, with 8 bases fitting TRBD2. The CDR3 is made up of 15 amino acids. The germline CDR1 and CDR2 sequences are MNHNS and SASEGT. With V trimmed by 5 bases and J by 0 bases, 3 bases remained unmatched. The CDR3 is CASSTTSGSYNEQFF. The DNA for the CDR3 is TGTGCCAGCAGTACTACTAGCGGCTCCTACAATGAGCAGTTCTTC.

This sequence joins TRBV12-5 and TRBJ2-5, with D tentatively TRBD1 (5 bases). V lost 6 bases, J lost 5 bases, and 16 bases lay in between. CDR1 and CDR2 from the germline V gene are LGHNT and FRNRAP. The CDR3 totals 14 residues. The CDR3 coding sequence is TGTGCTAGTGGCCCTCAGGGTGTTTGGGAGACCCAGTACTTC. Protein sequence: CASGPQGVWETQYF. The full variable domain, completed using reference TRBV12-5 and TRBJ2-5, is DARVTQTPRHKVTEMGQEVTMRCQPILGHNTVFWYRQTMMQGLELLAYFRNRAPLDDSGMPKDRFSAEMPDATLATLKIQPSEPRDSAVYFCASGPQGVWETQYFGPGTRLLVL.

A single count supports this clone. The chain joins TRBV19 to TRBJ2-7; 10 nucleotides line up with TRBD2. The ends lost 7 bases at V and 6 bases at J; junction bases unmatched: 9. The CDR3 length is 14 residues. Germline assignment: CDR1 LNHDA and CDR2 SQIVND (reference sequence). This chain's CDR3 is CASTESSGSFEQYF. The CDR3 DNA reads as TGTGCCAGTACAGAATCTAGCGGGAGTTTCGAGCAGTACTTC.

A note on this clone: Sequence at one end of the junction differs from germline and may be a read error. The V and J genes are TRBV4-1 and TRBJ2-1; TRBD2 matches 10 bases. The CDR3 totals 15 residues. Germline CDR1 reads MGHRA; CDR2 reads YSYEKL. The chain's CDR3 is CASSPAQREGNEQFF. In nucleotides, the CDR3 is TGCGCCAGCAGCCCAGCCCAGCGGGAGGGGAATGAACAGTTCTTC.

V usage is TRBV5-1 and J usage is TRBJ2-7; the match to TRBD2 covers 13 bases. There are 16 residues in the CDR3. From germline, CDR1 is SGHRS and CDR2 YFSETQ. After removal of 4 bases from V and 1 base from J, the junction contained 5 bases not matched to a gene. CDR3 loop: CASSRQGLAGSYEQYF. CDR3 DNA sequence: TGCGCCAGCAGCCGCCAGGGACTAGCGGGGTCCTACGAGCAGTACTTC.